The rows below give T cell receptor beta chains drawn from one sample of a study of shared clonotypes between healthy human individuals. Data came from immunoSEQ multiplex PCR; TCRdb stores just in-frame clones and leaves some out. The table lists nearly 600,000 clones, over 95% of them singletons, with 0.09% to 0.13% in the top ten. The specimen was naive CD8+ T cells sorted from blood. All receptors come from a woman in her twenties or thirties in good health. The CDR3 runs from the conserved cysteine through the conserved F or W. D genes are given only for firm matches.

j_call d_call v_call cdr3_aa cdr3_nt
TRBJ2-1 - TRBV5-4 CASSVRSGFSYNEQFF TGTGCCAGCAGCGTTCGAAGCGGCTTCTCCTACAATGAGCAGTTCTTC
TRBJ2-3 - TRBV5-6 CASSTGGGDTQYF TGTGCCAGCAGTACTGGAGGGGGGGATACGCAGTATTTT
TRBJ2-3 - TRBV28 CASSSGTSTDTQYF TGTGCCAGCAGTTCAGGCACTAGCACAGATACGCAGTATTTT
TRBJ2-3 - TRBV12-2 CASRLGDQSTDTQYF TGTGCAAGTCGCTTAGGCGACCAAAGCACAGATACGCAGTATTTT
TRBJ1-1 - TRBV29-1 CSVTVGGTNTEAFF TGCAGCGTTACGGTGGGGGGGACGAACACTGAAGCTTTCTTT
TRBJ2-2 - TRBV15 CATSGSGGTGELFF TGTGCCACCAGCGGCTCCGGGGGAACCGGGGAGCTGTTTTTT
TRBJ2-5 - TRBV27 CASSLARTIQETQYF TGTGCCAGCAGTTTAGCGAGGACTATCCAAGAGACCCAGTACTTC
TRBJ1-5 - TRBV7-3 CASSLSPRTEVCNQPQHF TGTGCCAGCAGCTTAAGTCCTCGCACCGAGGTGTGCAATCAGCCCCAGCATTTT
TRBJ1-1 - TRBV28 CASSPIREVRTEAFF TGTGCCAGCAGTCCTATCCGGGAGGTGCGAACTGAAGCTTTCTTT
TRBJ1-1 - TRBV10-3 CAIRPQGRDTEAFF TGTGCCATCAGACCACAGGGTAGGGACACTGAAGCTTTCTTT
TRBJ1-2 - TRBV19 CASSIAANPYYGYTF TGTGCCAGTAGTATAGCGGCAAACCCGTACTATGGCTACACCTTC
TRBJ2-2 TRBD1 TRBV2 CASSESGTGTATGELFF TGTGCCAGCAGTGAATCTGGGACAGGGACGGCCACCGGGGAGCTGTTTTTT
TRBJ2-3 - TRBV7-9 CASSSPQGTDTQYF TGTGCCAGCAGCTCCCCACAAGGCACAGATACGCAGTATTTT
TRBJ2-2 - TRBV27 CASRTFQTGELFF TGTGCCAGCAGGACATTCCAGACCGGGGAGCTGTTTTTT
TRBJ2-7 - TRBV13 CASSPSDSYEQYF TGTGCCAGCAGCCCCTCCGACTCCTACGAGCAGTACTTC
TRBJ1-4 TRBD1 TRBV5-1 CASSLLSGGELFF TGCGCCAGCAGCTTGTTATCAGGGGGAGAACTGTTTTTT
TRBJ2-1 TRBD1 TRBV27 CASSLWDSSYNEQFF TGTGCCAGCAGTTTATGGGACAGCTCCTACAATGAGCAGTTCTTC